These 15 T cell receptor beta chains originate from one sample sequenced in a study of T cell responses to AZD1222 COVID-19 vaccine. Assay used: immunoSEQ multiplex PCR; TCRdb lists only in-frame clones, some missing. The sample comprises over 150,000 clones, around 88% of which are singletons, and approximately 10% rests with the top ten. The sequencing used peripheral blood, collected 28 days after the second AZD1222 dose. The receptors were gathered from an adult who received the AZD1222 COVID-19 vaccine.

The V and J genes are TRBV18 and TRBJ2-3; maybe TRBD1 (6 bases). Trimming pared 2 bases from V and 6 bases from J, leaving 12 bases between. Per the germline V gene, CDR1 is KGHSH and CDR2 is LQKENI. The CDR3 extends over 14 amino acids. The CDR3 DNA sequence: TGTGCCAGCTCACCAATACTAGGGGGTGATACGCAGTATTTT. Translating gives CASSPILGGDTQYF.

CDR3 region: CASSRVAFYEQFF. Written as DNA, the CDR3 is TGTGCCAGCAGCCGGGTCGCCTTTTATGAGCAGTTCTTC. The rearrangement links TRBV7-2 to TRBJ2-1; D gene uncertain. The CDR3 totals 13 residues. Germline loops: CDR1 SGHTA, CDR2 FQGNSA. The V end lost 5 bases, the J end lost 8 bases, and 13 bases lay between the germline ends.

V gene TRBV28 combines with J gene TRBJ1-2; 10 bases line up with TRBD1. The CDR3 length is 15 residues. V shed 4 bases, J shed 3 bases, and the junction held 5 bases outside the gene matches. From germline, CDR1 is MDHEN and CDR2 SYDVKM. The CDR3 sequence is CASSSGTGVHYGYTF. For the CDR3, the DNA is TGTGCCAGCAGTTCAGGGACAGGGGTTCACTATGGCTACACCTTC.

The V gene is TRBV6-5, the J gene TRBJ1-5; perhaps TRBD1 as D (5 bases). The germline V and J ends were trimmed by 7 bases and 1 base, with 14 bases remaining between them. The CDR3 is made up of 15 amino acids. Per the germline V gene, CDR1 is MNHEY and CDR2 is SVGAGI. In nucleotides, the CDR3 is TGTGCCAGCACGAATCTAGGGGACAGCAATCAGCCCCAGCATTTT. This codes for CASTNLGDSNQPQHF.

The chain recombines TRBV10-2 with TRBJ1-2, with 7 bases lining up with TRBD1. There are 13 residues in the CDR3. Germline V CDR1 and CDR2: WSHSY, SAAADI. The V segment lost 7 bases and the J segment 8 bases; nucleotides outside the gene matches: 10. CDR3 in DNA: TGCGCCAGCAAAGGGGGCAGGGATCGAGGCTACACCTTC. Protein sequence: CASKGGRDRGYTF.

The rearrangement joins TRBV9 to TRBJ2-3, with TRBD1 identical over 8 bases. The V and J ends lost 6 bases and 0 bases, in that order; junction bases with no gene match: 6. CDR3 length equals 15 residues. Germline V lookup: CDR1 SGDLS, CDR2 YYNGEE. CDR3 coding DNA: TGTGCCAGCACCTTTCAGGGGGCTAGCACAGATACGCAGTATTTT. This translates into CASTFQGASTDTQYF.

The V call is TRBV7-2, the J call TRBJ2-1; 9 bases agree with TRBD1. The CDR3 has 15 amino acids. V lost 5 bases and J lost 3; bases outside the gene matches: 5. The germline gives CDR1 SGHTA, CDR2 FQGNSA. This CDR3 reads CASSEDRGSYNEQFF. The CDR3 nucleotides read TGTGCCAGCAGCGAGGACAGGGGTAGCTACAATGAGCAGTTCTTC.

This clone was observed a single time. The V and J genes are TRBV7-3 and TRBJ2-7; the D gene is possibly TRBD2 (6 bases). This CDR3 has 15 residues. Germline CDR1 is SGHTA and CDR2 is FQGTGA. V lost 2 bases to trimming and J lost 2 bases, with 13 bases between them. CDR3 sequence: CASSLGSGRTYEQYF. The CDR3 region has the DNA TGTGCCAGCAGCTTAGGGTCGGGGAGGACCTACGAGCAGTACTTC. Drawing the rest from reference TRBV7-3 and TRBJ2-7, the complete variable domain is GAGVSQTPSNKVTEKGKYVELRCDPISGHTALYWYRQSLGQGPEFLIYFQGTGAADDSGLPNDRFFAVRPEGSVSTLKIQRTERGDSAVYLCASSLGSGRTYEQYFGPGTRLTVT.

The V gene is TRBV19, the J gene TRBJ1-5; 7 nucleotides line up with TRBD1. CDR1 and CDR2 (germline): LNHDA, SQIVND (reference sequence). The CDR3 is 15 residues long. V trimming: 1 base; J trimming: 7 bases; junction bases outside the gene matches: 7. The CDR3 loop is CASSIGGDRGQPQHF. CDR3 coding DNA: TGTGCCAGTAGTATAGGGGGGGACAGAGGGCAGCCCCAGCATTTT.

This clone was counted a single time. This chain joins TRBV6-5 and TRBJ2-5; a possible D gene is TRBD1 (5 bases). CDR1 and CDR2 (germline): MNHEY, SVGAGI. This CDR3 spans 14 amino acids. V gave up 6 bases and J gave up 5 bases, with 16 bases separating them. The CDR3 loop reads CASSPWGAGETQYF. Written as DNA, the CDR3 is TGTGCCAGCAGCCCATGGGGCGCCGGGGAGACCCAGTACTTC.

DNA for the CDR3: TGTGCCACCAGCAGAGATCGGACAGCACAAGAGACCCAGTACTTC. Protein: CATSRDRTAQETQYF. V usage is TRBV15 and J usage is TRBJ2-5; D is possibly TRBD1 (6 bases). Between the trimmed V and J ends, which lost 0 bases and 2 bases, there was a span of 10 bases. The CDR3 loop spans 15 amino acids. Germline CDR1 reads LNHNV; CDR2 reads YYDKDF (reference sequence).

The rearrangement uses TRBV18 and TRBJ2-1, with 11 positions matching TRBD2. With 3 bases clipped from V and 4 bases from J, the junction kept 8 bases outside the gene matches. Looked up from germline, CDR1 is KGHSH and CDR2 is LQKENI. The CDR3 loop spans 17 amino acids. Written as DNA, the CDR3 is TGTGCCAGCTCACCGGTACTAGCGGGGGTTGTATACAATGAGCAGTTCTTC. Translation gives CASSPVLAGVVYNEQFF.

This clone has only a few counts. The J gene is TRBJ2-7, the V gene TRBV12-3 or TRBV12-4; the D is unclear. The CDR3 is 13 residues long. Trimming took off 6 bases at V and 0 bases at J, with 9 bases between the two ends. CDR3 protein: CASRQVSSYEQYF. DNA of the CDR3: TGTGCCAGCAGGCAGGTCAGCTCCTACGAGCAGTACTTC.

The chain combines TRBV28 with TRBJ2-7; tentative D call: TRBD1 (5 bases). V was pared by 6 bases and J by 4 bases, with 16 bases between. Germline assignment: CDR1 MDHEN and CDR2 SYDVKM. This CDR3 comprises 14 residues. The DNA for the CDR3 is TGTGCCAGCAGCCGAGTGGGTAGACAGTACGAGCAGTACTTC. Its protein is CASSRVGRQYEQYF.

The CDR3 region is CASGPQVRSYNEQFF. CDR3 in DNA: TGCGCCAGCGGACCACAGGTTCGCTCCTACAATGAGCAGTTCTTC. The rearrangement uses TRBV5-1 and TRBJ2-1; possibly TRBD1 for D (5 bases). The germline V and J ends were trimmed by 7 bases and 0 bases, with 14 bases remaining between them. This CDR3 comprises 15 residues. CDR1 and CDR2 (germline): SGHRS, YFSETQ.